These 26 T cell receptor beta chains were all obtained from the same sample, sequenced in a study of CD8 T cells in Susac syndrome (dated by TCRdb to about 2019). Library creation used the immunoSEQ multiplex PCR assay. RNA was extracted using the RNeasy kit, and roughly 0.45 to 1 ug of the RNA was reverse transcribed with random hexamers. TCRdb passed the public sequencing reads through fastp at Q25 and MiXCR, retaining productive beta sequences. Identical CDR3 proteins give one entry, which carries the most common genes and DNA. The sample includes 150,000 or so distinct CDR3 sequences, with around 95% observed a single time. The ten largest clones take up roughly 0.14% of the sample. Sequencing used CD4+ T cells from PBMCs. The receptors come from a human donor in good health.

The chain carries TRBV5-4 and TRBJ1-5; no clear D. Between the trimmed V and J ends, which lost 0 bases and 5 bases, there was a span of 6 bases. This CDR3 comprises 13 residues. Germline CDR1 is SGHNT and CDR2 is YYREEE (reference sequence). As DNA, the CDR3 is TGTGCCAGCAGCTTGGACAGCGATCAGCCCCAGCATTTT. Translated, it gives CASSLDSDQPQHF.

The genes are TRBV12-3 or TRBV12-4 and TRBJ2-7, with D maybe TRBD2 (6 bases). V shed 6 bases and J shed 7 bases, with 25 bases lying between them. The CDR3 is 16 residues long. The CDR3 DNA follows: TGTGCCAGCAGCGAACGAGGAGGGTTGCGGATGAAGGAGCAGTACTTC. This translates into CASSERGGLRMKEQYF.

The V call is TRBV7-2, the J call TRBJ1-1, with D hard to call. The CDR3 is made up of 14 amino acids. The V gene lost 2 bases and the J gene lost 1 base, with 8 bases spanning the gap. Germline CDR1 reads SGHTA; CDR2 reads FQGNSA. CDR3 loop: CASSLFSGNTEAFF. The CDR3, as DNA: TGTGCCAGCAGCTTATTCTCGGGGAACACTGAAGCTTTCTTT.

The gene calls are TRBV5-1 and TRBJ1-2; D is unresolved. CDR3 length equals 14 residues. The germline V gene has CDR1 SGHRS and CDR2 YFSETQ. Trimming cost V 4 bases and J 0 bases, with 10 bases left between them. CDR3 in amino acids: CASSRTESNYGYTF. CDR3 in DNA: TGCGCCAGCAGCCGGACGGAATCTAACTATGGCTACACCTTC.

The chain couples TRBV12-3 or TRBV12-4 to TRBJ1-1; 8 bases map to TRBD1. The CDR3 has 14 amino acids. Trimming cost V 4 bases and J 2 bases; bases outside gene matches: 3. Here the CDR3 reads CASSWGQANTEAFF. The CDR3 bases are TGTGCCAGCAGTTGGGGACAGGCAAACACTGAAGCTTTCTTT.

The chain employs TRBV20-1 and TRBJ1-2; D call uncertain. Germline lookup yields CDR1 DFQATT and CDR2 SNEGSKA (reference sequence). V was clipped by 3 bases and J by 5 bases, with 10 bases between them. This CDR3 is built from 12 residues. The chain's CDR3 is CSASLAHYGYTF. As DNA, the CDR3 is TGCAGTGCTAGCTTGGCGCATTATGGCTACACCTTC.

The chain recombines TRBV30 with TRBJ1-5; TRBD1 matches 8 bases. This CDR3 contains 14 residues. In germline, CDR1 is GTSNPN, CDR2 SVGIG (reference sequence). The ends lost 4 bases at V and 3 bases at J; junction bases unmatched: 5. The DNA of the CDR3 is TGTGCCTGGAAGGTGACAGGGGTCAATCAGCCCCAGCATTTT. This gives the protein CAWKVTGVNQPQHF.

The chain links TRBV20-1 to TRBJ1-5; TRBD1 matches 9 bases. The CDR3 sequence is 14 residues long. Germline values: CDR1 DFQATT, CDR2 SNEGSKA (reference sequence). The ends lost 4 bases at V and 2 bases at J; junction bases unmatched: 3. The DNA of the CDR3 is TGCAGTGCTATCCGGGACAGGGGCAATCAGCCCCAGCATTTT. It encodes CSAIRDRGNQPQHF.

CDR3 amino acids: CASSYSPHGSNQPQHF. The CDR3 DNA sequence: TGTGCCAGCAGTTACTCCCCCCACGGAAGCAATCAGCCCCAGCATTTT. This rearrangement joins TRBV6-2 or TRBV6-3 to TRBJ1-5; no definite D call. There are 16 residues in the CDR3. Trimming left V 0 bases short and J 1 base short, with 10 bases between. Germline V gene lookup returns CDR1 MNHEY and CDR2 SVGEGT.

Here the CDR3 reads CSGWGDGYGYTF. The CDR3 bases are TGCAGTGGATGGGGGGACGGCTATGGCTACACCTTC. The genes are TRBV20-1 and TRBJ1-2; D is possibly TRBD1 (5 bases). Germline V gives CDR1 DFQATT, CDR2 SNEGSKA (reference sequence). The CDR3 covers 12 residues. V was clipped by 7 bases and J by 4 bases, with 13 bases between them.

The chain combines TRBV3-1 with TRBJ1-1; maybe TRBD1 (5 bases). V was cut by 6 bases and J by 5 bases, with 13 bases left in between. This CDR3 is 13 amino acids long. Germline values: CDR1 LGHDT, CDR2 YNNKEL (reference sequence). CDR3 DNA sequence: TGTGCCAGCAGGTCAGGGATGGGGACTGAAGCTTTCTTT. Its protein is CASRSGMGTEAFF.

The chain carries TRBV30 and TRBJ1-1; perhaps TRBD1 as D (6 bases). Germline CDR1 GTSNPN, CDR2 SVGIG (reference sequence). Trimming cost V 3 bases and J 11 bases, with 22 bases left between them. CDR3 size: 14 residues. The DNA of the CDR3 is TGTGCCTGGAGCCCTACAGGGAGGCTTTCGGAGGCTTTCTTT. Translation: CAWSPTGRLSEAFF.

The chain has TRBV24-1 and TRBJ2-3; 9 bases are a match to TRBD2. This CDR3 spans 13 amino acids. With V trimmed by 4 bases and J by 9 bases, 4 bases remained unmatched. Per the germline V gene, CDR1 is KGHDR and CDR2 is SFDVKD. CDR3 DNA sequence: TGTGCCACCAGTGACGGGACTAGCCAAACGCAGTATTTT. This sequence encodes CATSDGTSQTQYF.

The V call is TRBV12-3 or TRBV12-4, the J call TRBJ1-2; no clear D. The CDR3 consists of 13 residues. Trimming cost V 3 bases and J 6 bases, with 11 bases left between them. As DNA, the CDR3 is TGTGCCAGCAGTTTCCCGTTGAGGAATGGCTACACCTTC. It is translated as CASSFPLRNGYTF.

The J gene is TRBJ1-6, the V gene TRBV2; D perhaps matches TRBD1 (6 bases). This CDR3 has 15 residues. Germline CDR1 is SNHLY and CDR2 is FYNNEI. The V end lost 2 bases, the J end lost 6 bases, and 11 bases lay between the germline ends. The CDR3 DNA reads as TGTGCCAGCAGTGAACGCAGGGGTGTTAATTCACCCCTCCACTTT. This translates into CASSERRGVNSPLHF.

J is TRBJ2-1 and V is TRBV27; weak D call: TRBD2 (7 bases). V was shortened by 5 bases and J by 9 bases, with 17 bases between the two germline ends. CDR3 length: 14 residues. Germline CDR1 reads MNHEY; CDR2 reads SMNVEV (reference sequence). The CDR3 sequence: CASSGKRGAREQFF. The CDR3 DNA reads TGTGCCAGCAGTGGAAAACGGGGGGCCCGTGAGCAGTTCTTC.

This chain links TRBV14 with TRBJ1-1, with 7 positions matching TRBD1. This CDR3 comprises 14 residues. Germline V gene data show CDR1 as SGHDN and CDR2 as FVKESK. V shed 4 bases and J 5 bases; nucleotides not matched to a gene: 7. In DNA, the CDR3 is TGTGCCAGCAGCCCGAACAGGGGCGTGACTGAAGCTTTCTTT. It translates to CASSPNRGVTEAFF.

The chain combines TRBV5-1 with TRBJ2-1; TRBD2 agrees at 8 bases. Germline V gene lookup returns CDR1 SGHRS and CDR2 YFSETQ. This CDR3 has 16 residues. Losses at the gene ends were 7 bases for V and 2 bases for J; bases not matched to a gene: 11. The CDR3 here is CASRRAGLATYNEQFF. As DNA, the CDR3 is TGCGCCAGCCGCCGTGCCGGACTAGCAACCTACAATGAGCAGTTCTTC.

J is TRBJ1-2 and V is TRBV29-1, with TRBD1 matching over 7 bases. J was trimmed by 0 bases and V by 3 bases; bases with no gene match: 4. The CDR3 totals 14 residues. CDR1 SQVTM and CDR2 ANQGSEA come from the germline V gene. CDR3 in DNA: TGCAGCGTTGAGGCTGACAGGGCTAACTATGGCTACACCTTC. Amino acid sequence: CSVEADRANYGYTF.

The chain uses TRBV12-3 or TRBV12-4 and TRBJ1-2; TRBD1 might be the D (5 bases). Trimming took off 3 bases at V and 2 bases at J, with 7 bases between the two ends. This CDR3 has 13 amino acids. CDR3 nucleotide sequence: TGTGCCAGCAGTTTGGGGGTGAACTATGGCTACACCTTC. It yields the protein CASSLGVNYGYTF.

In DNA form, the CDR3 reads TGCAGTGCCAACGAACCCTCCTACAATGAGCAGTTCTTC. Translation: CSANEPSYNEQFF. The V and J genes are TRBV20-1 and TRBJ2-1; D remains ambiguous. Trimming removed 6 bases from V and 0 bases from J, with 9 bases in between. The CDR3 spans 13 residues. The germline V gene has CDR1 DFQATT and CDR2 SNEGSKA (reference sequence).

V is TRBV2 and J is TRBJ2-1; TRBD1 agrees at 8 bases. The CDR3 contains 14 residues. Germline V gives CDR1 SNHLY, CDR2 FYNNEI. V was clipped by 4 bases and J by 6 bases; unmatched bases: 5. DNA of the CDR3: TGTGCCAGCAGTGGGACAGGGTGGGGCAATGAGCAGTTCTTC. This encodes CASSGTGWGNEQFF.

The chain recombines TRBV12-3 or TRBV12-4 with TRBJ2-5, with D hard to call. The CDR3 length is 13 residues. Trimming removed 8 bases from V and 4 bases from J, with 14 bases in between. DNA for the CDR3: TGTGCCAGCTCCCGGCGACATACAGAGACCCAGTACTTC. Translated: CASSRRHTETQYF.

The chain carries TRBV19 and TRBJ1-1, with D maybe TRBD1 (5 bases). CDR3 length equals 13 residues. V dropped 7 bases and J dropped 1 base, with 10 bases sitting between them. Germline loops: CDR1 LNHDA, CDR2 SQIVND (reference sequence). The CDR3 DNA follows: TGTGCCAGTACGAGTGGGGGGAACACTGAAGCTTTCTTT. Amino acids: CASTSGGNTEAFF. Variable domain in full (rest from reference TRBV19 and TRBJ1-1): DGGITQSPKYLFRKEGQNVTLSCEQNLNHDAMYWYRQDPGQGLRLIYYSQIVNDFQKGDIAEGYSVSREKKESFPLTVTSAQKNPTAFYLCASTSGGNTEAFFGQGTRLTVV.

The chain combines TRBV24-1 with TRBJ2-7, with no clear D. The germline V and J ends were trimmed by 1 base and 4 bases, with 7 bases remaining between them. Germline CDR1 KGHDR, CDR2 SFDVKD. The CDR3 runs to 13 residues. CDR3 nucleotides: TGTGCCACCAGTGATTTAGACGGTTACGAGCAGTACTTC. It codes for CATSDLDGYEQYF.

J is TRBJ1-2 and V is TRBV14; TRBD1 aligns across 8 bases. The V segment lost 4 bases and the J segment 0 bases; nucleotides outside the gene matches: 7. Germline CDR1 and CDR2: SGHDN and FVKESK. The CDR3 is made up of 16 amino acids. CDR3 nucleotide sequence: TGTGCCAGCAGCCGCAGACAGGGGACATCTAACTATGGCTACACCTTC. Amino acids: CASSRRQGTSNYGYTF.